What follows are 27 T cell receptor beta chains derived from one specimen sequenced in a study of beta chain features in type 1 diabetes (dated by TCRdb to the late 2010s). Findings and caveats that apply to the study as a whole: A moderate but significant shortening of TCRB CDR3 length was observed in type 1 diabetes patients in all four CD4+ subsets.

Antigens of these TCRs are unknown. Library method: the immunoSEQ multiplex PCR assay. The entire isolated RNA was reverse transcribed using the High Capacity cDNA Reverse Transcription Kit, and thus expressed TCRB transcripts were sequenced. TCRdb obtained this table from immuneACCESS and retained in-frame rearrangements with V and J assigned. These tables miss some clones; where compared with another copy, unresolved V genes account for less than half of the shortfall, and the remainder is unexplained. In all, the sample holds some 140,000 clones, and 7% to 10% of those were seen once. Together, the top ten hold 0.7% to 0.85% of the sample. Sequencing was done on a sample of central memory CD4+ T cells from blood. Receptors originate from a man aged 30 to 39 with type 1 diabetes.

This clone was recorded only once. Here the CDR3 reads CASSWGTGSPLHF. For the CDR3, the DNA is TGTGCCAGCAGCTGGGGTACGGGGTCACCCCTCCACTTT. This chain uses TRBV6-5 with TRBJ1-6; no firm D call. Trimming pared 6 bases from V and 10 bases from J, leaving 13 bases between. The CDR3 covers 13 residues. Per germline, CDR1 MNHEY and CDR2 SVGAGI.

Worth noting for this clone: An end of the junction does not agree with germline; a read error may underlie this. The chain has TRBV7-7 and TRBJ2-7; 7 nucleotides match TRBD1. Per the germline V gene, CDR1 is SSHAT and CDR2 is FNYEAQ (reference sequence). This CDR3 region has 14 residues. In nucleotides, the CDR3 is TGTGCTAGCAGCCCAGGACAGGATTCGTACGAGCAGTACTTC. Protein sequence: CASSPGQDSYEQYF.

This clone was picked up a small number of times. V is TRBV11-1 and J is TRBJ1-1; a weak D match, TRBD1 (6 bases). The ends were cut back, 5 bases at V and 0 bases at J, with 7 bases in the middle. The CDR3 sequence is 13 residues long. Germline V CDR1 and CDR2: SGHAT, FQDESV (reference sequence). CDR3 coding DNA: TGTGCCAGCAGCCAGGGGATGAACACTGAAGCTTTCTTT. Translating gives CASSQGMNTEAFF.

This clone was detected only a few times. The rearrangement links TRBV5-1 to TRBJ2-7; D ambiguous. Germline-derived CDR1 and CDR2 are SGHRS and YFSETQ. V dropped 4 bases and J dropped 0 bases, with 26 bases sitting between them. The CDR3 spans 19 residues. The CDR3 DNA is TGCGCCAGCAGCCCATTAATACTTCTGCCCGGTCGCTACTCCTACGAGCAGTACTTC. This gives the protein CASSPLILLPGRYSYEQYF.

The chain has TRBV19 and TRBJ1-5; 8 bases map to TRBD1. Per germline, CDR1 LNHDA and CDR2 SQIVND (reference sequence). The CDR3 consists of 14 residues. The V segment lost 2 bases and the J segment 5 bases; nucleotides outside the gene matches: 2. CDR3 coding DNA: TGTGCCAGTAGTATACGGACAGGGTATCAGCCCCAGCATTTT. Protein sequence: CASSIRTGYQPQHF.

This clone was recorded a few times. The gene calls are TRBV5-1 and TRBJ2-1, with 14 bases matching TRBD2. The CDR3 sequence is 14 residues long. Germline-derived CDR1 and CDR2 are SGHRS and YFSETQ. Trimming at V came to 4 bases and at J to 9 bases, leaving 3 bases not matched to a gene. The CDR3 here is CASSVGTSGGEQFF. The CDR3 DNA reads TGCGCCAGCAGCGTCGGGACTAGCGGGGGTGAGCAGTTCTTC.

The chain links TRBV7-2 to TRBJ2-7; a weak D match, TRBD2 (6 bases). Between the trimmed V and J ends, which lost 2 bases and 3 bases, there was a span of 14 bases. The CDR3 sequence is 15 residues long. In germline, CDR1 is SGHTA, CDR2 FQGNSA. The CDR3 protein is CASSLIGGNIYEQYF. The CDR3, as DNA: TGTGCCAGCAGCTTAATTGGCGGGAACATCTACGAGCAGTACTTC.

The chain couples TRBV30 to TRBJ1-2; no clear D gene. V lost 3 bases and J 8 bases, leaving 16 bases between the germline ends. This CDR3 spans 13 amino acids. CDR1 and CDR2 (germline): GTSNPN, SVGIG (reference sequence). The CDR3 DNA reads as TGTGCCTGGAGCCGAGGGTCTTCGGCAGGCTACACCTTC. This sequence encodes CAWSRGSSAGYTF.

This clone occurred a few times. The chain uses TRBV5-4 and TRBJ1-2; D unresolved. The CDR3 totals 14 residues. V lost 2 bases and J 2 bases, leaving 10 bases between the germline ends. The germline V gene encodes CDR1 SGHNT and CDR2 YYREEE (reference sequence). DNA of the CDR3: TGTGCCAGCAGCTTTGTTTCGGAGAACTATGGCTACACCTTC. Amino acids: CASSFVSENYGYTF. The full variable domain, completed using reference TRBV5-4 and TRBJ1-2, is ETGVTQSPTHLIKTRGQQVTLRCSSQSGHNTVSWYQQALGQGPQFIFQYYREEENGRGNFPPRFSGLQFPNYSSELNVNALELDDSALYLCASSFVSENYGYTFGSGTRLTVV.

This clone was seen at least ten times. This chain links TRBV29-1 with TRBJ1-1; 9 bases fit TRBD1. CDR3 length: 13 amino acids. With V trimmed by 7 bases and J by 11 bases, 14 bases remained unmatched. Germline CDR1 SQVTM, CDR2 ANQGSEA. In nucleotides, the CDR3 is TGCAGCGGGACATGGGGGCAACAGGGGGCCGCTTTCTTT. It codes for CSGTWGQQGAAFF.

J is TRBJ2-3 and V is TRBV9, with a tentative D call TRBD1 (5 bases). V was shortened by 0 bases and J by 1 base, with 9 bases between the two germline ends. Per germline, CDR1 SGDLS and CDR2 YYNGEE. The CDR3 length is 15 residues. CDR3 protein: CASSVEGSRTDTQYF. For the CDR3, the DNA is TGTGCCAGCAGCGTAGAGGGGTCTCGCACAGATACGCAGTATTTT.

This clone occurred a few times. The rearrangement uses TRBV28 and TRBJ2-4; D might be TRBD1 (6 bases). The germline V gene encodes CDR1 MDHEN and CDR2 SYDVKM. The CDR3 is 10 residues long. With 9 bases removed from V and 11 bases from J, the gap between germline ends came to 11 bases. The CDR3 loop is CARQGIVQYF. The CDR3 DNA follows: TGTGCCAGGCAGGGGATAGTTCAGTACTTC.

A note on this clone: This same CDR3 is encoded by further DNA sequences in the sample. This chain connects TRBV18 to TRBJ1-1; 7 nucleotides line up with TRBD1. CDR1 and CDR2 from the germline V gene are KGHSH and LQKENI. CDR3 size: 15 residues. After removal of 6 bases from V and 1 base from J, the junction contained 8 bases not matched to a gene. The CDR3 spells CASSPLGTANTEAFF. CDR3 bases: TGTGCCAGCTCCCCCCTCGGGACAGCGAACACTGAAGCTTTCTTT.

In this sample, this clone turned up a few times. The chain is built from TRBV7-9 and TRBJ2-2; 8 bases fit TRBD1. Losses at the gene ends were 7 bases for V and 5 bases for J; bases not matched to a gene: 9. Germline V gene sequence: CDR1 SEHNR, CDR2 FQNEAQ (reference sequence). The CDR3 extends over 15 amino acids. CDR3 nucleotide sequence: TGTGCCAGCATCCAGGGGGCGACAACAACCGGGGAGCTGTTTTTT. It encodes CASIQGATTTGELFF. Complete variable domain (other parts from reference TRBV7-9 and TRBJ2-2): DTGVSQNPRHKITKRGQNVTFRCDPISEHNRLYWYRQTLGQGPEFLTYFQNEAQLEKSRLLSDRFSAERPKGSFSTLEIQRTEQGDSAMYLCASIQGATTTGELFFGEGSRLTVL.

The chain combines TRBV5-1 with TRBJ1-1; D gene uncertain. This CDR3 contains 15 residues. V was trimmed by 4 bases and J by 2 bases, leaving 15 bases between them. Germline CDR1 is SGHRS and CDR2 is YFSETQ. DNA of the CDR3: TGCGCCAGCAGCCCTTTAGACATTCGAAACACTGAAGCTTTCTTT. Translation gives CASSPLDIRNTEAFF.

The chain carries TRBV7-2 and TRBJ2-3; D might be TRBD2 (7 bases). Trimming took off 1 base at V and 2 bases at J, with 16 bases between the two ends. In germline, CDR1 is SGHTA, CDR2 FQGNSA. The CDR3 has 17 amino acids. CDR3 protein: CASSLVGGPSNTDTQYF. The DNA of the CDR3 is TGTGCCAGCAGCTTAGTCGGGGGGCCATCCAACACAGATACGCAGTATTTT.

The rearrangement joins TRBV7-9 to TRBJ1-4; D may be TRBD1 (5 bases). The V end lost 1 base, the J end lost 7 bases, and 13 bases lay between the germline ends. The CDR3 has 15 amino acids. Germline V gene sequence: CDR1 SEHNR, CDR2 FQNEAQ (reference sequence). CDR3 in amino acids: CASSLGRQGGEKLFF. The CDR3 region has the DNA TGTGCCAGCAGCTTAGGTCGCCAGGGAGGTGAAAAACTGTTTTTT.

This clone turned up a few times. The chain uses TRBV30 and TRBJ1-2; no clear D. V dropped 4 bases and J dropped 5 bases, with 17 bases sitting between them. The CDR3 sequence is 14 residues long. CDR1 GTSNPN and CDR2 SVGIG come from the germline V gene (reference sequence). CDR3: CAWMLGALGYGYTF. The CDR3 DNA reads as TGTGCCTGGATGCTGGGAGCCTTAGGGTATGGCTACACCTTC.

Remarks on this clone: Additional DNA sequences in this sample encode the identical CDR3. The V and J genes are TRBV20-1 and TRBJ2-3, with 7 bases identical to TRBD2. Germline trimming cut 5 bases from V and 7 bases from J; bases unmatched to any gene: 3. Germline lookup yields CDR1 DFQATT and CDR2 SNEGSKA (reference sequence). CDR3 length: 11 amino acids. The CDR3 DNA is TGCAGTGCTGCGGGGGACTATACGCAGTATTTT. Its protein product is CSAAGDYTQYF.

This clone showed up just a few times. The chain has TRBV19 and TRBJ2-7, with TRBD1 matching over 9 bases. J was trimmed by 7 bases and V by 6 bases; bases with no gene match: 7. The CDR3 contains 13 residues. Germline V gene sequence: CDR1 LNHDA, CDR2 SQIVND (reference sequence). The CDR3 spells CASSRTGAGEQYF. In DNA form, the CDR3 reads TGTGCCAGTAGCCGGACAGGGGCGGGTGAGCAGTACTTC.

This clone turned up a few times. The chain employs TRBV7-8 and TRBJ2-1; D remains unclear. With 5 bases removed from V and 2 bases from J, the gap between germline ends came to 7 bases. Germline loops: CDR1 SGHVS, CDR2 FQNEAQ. The CDR3 extends over 13 amino acids. The CDR3, as DNA: TGTGCCAGCAGCCCCCAGACCTACAATGAGCAGTTCTTC. It yields the protein CASSPQTYNEQFF.

This clone turned up a few times. The V and J genes are TRBV2 and TRBJ2-4; possible D gene TRBD2, 6 bases. Germline CDR1 reads SNHLY; CDR2 reads FYNNEI. V dropped 6 bases and J dropped 1 base, with 16 bases sitting between them. The CDR3 has 16 amino acids. The CDR3 loop is CASRSEAGIAKNIQYF. CDR3 sequence (DNA): TGTGCCAGCAGGTCCGAGGCGGGAATCGCCAAAAACATTCAGTACTTC.

This chain connects TRBV14 to TRBJ1-6; 7 bases align to TRBD1. Per germline, CDR1 SGHDN and CDR2 FVKESK. The CDR3 spans 14 residues. Unmatched junction bases numbered 5, after V lost 5 bases and J lost 7 bases. CDR3 coding DNA: TGTGCCAGCAGCAGGGGGACAGTAAATTCACCCCTCCACTTT. Residues: CASSRGTVNSPLHF.

The rearrangement uses TRBV15 and TRBJ2-5; the D gene is possibly TRBD2 (5 bases). There are 15 residues in the CDR3. Germline lookup yields CDR1 LNHNV and CDR2 YYDKDF (reference sequence). V shed 5 bases and J shed 0 bases, with 13 bases lying between them. The CDR3 nucleotides are TGTGCCACCAGCCGTGGTCGGGGTTACCAAGAGACCCAGTACTTC. It specifies CATSRGRGYQETQYF.

V usage is TRBV7-6 and J usage is TRBJ2-1; 7 bases match TRBD2. CDR1 is SGHVS and CDR2 is FNYEAQ in the germline V gene. V was pared by 7 bases and J by 5 bases, with 8 bases of the junction left unmatched. The length of the CDR3 is 14 residues. Here the CDR3 reads CASTASGDHNEQFF. In nucleotides, the CDR3 is TGTGCCAGCACAGCTAGCGGAGACCACAATGAGCAGTTCTTC.

This sequence joins TRBV28 and TRBJ1-1, with D uncertain. The germline V gene has CDR1 MDHEN and CDR2 SYDVKM. Trimming pared 7 bases from V and 3 bases from J, leaving 12 bases between. The CDR3 consists of 13 residues. CDR3 DNA: TGTGCCAGCATCCCCTCAGCGCACACTGAAGCTTTCTTT. Translated, it gives CASIPSAHTEAFF. The full variable domain, completed using reference TRBV28 and TRBJ1-1, is DVKVTQSSRYLVKRTGEKVFLECVQDMDHENMFWYRQDPGLGLRLIYFSYDVKMKEKGDIPEGYSVSREKKERFSLILESASTNQTSMYLCASIPSAHTEAFFGQGTRLTVV.

The rearrangement uses TRBV4-1 and TRBJ1-2, with D maybe TRBD1 (5 bases). The ends were cut back, 0 bases at V and 4 bases at J, with 9 bases in the middle. Per germline, CDR1 MGHRA and CDR2 YSYEKL. This CDR3 has 14 residues. The CDR3 DNA is TGCGCCAGCAGCCAAGAGACAGCGACCTATGGCTACACCTTC. Its translation is CASSQETATYGYTF.